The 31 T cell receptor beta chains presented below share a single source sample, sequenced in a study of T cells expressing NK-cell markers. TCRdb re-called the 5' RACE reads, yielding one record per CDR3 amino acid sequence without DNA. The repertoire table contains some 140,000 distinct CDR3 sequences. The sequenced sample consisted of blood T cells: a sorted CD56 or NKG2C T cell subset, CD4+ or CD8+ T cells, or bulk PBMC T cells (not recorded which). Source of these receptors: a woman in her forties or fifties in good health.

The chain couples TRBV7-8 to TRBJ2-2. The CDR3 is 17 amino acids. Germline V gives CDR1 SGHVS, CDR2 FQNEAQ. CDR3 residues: CASSLSVLNLNTGELFF.

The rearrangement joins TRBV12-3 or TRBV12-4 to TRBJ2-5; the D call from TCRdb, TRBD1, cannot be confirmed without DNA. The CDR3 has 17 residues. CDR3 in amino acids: CASSAAQGGIDRETQYF.

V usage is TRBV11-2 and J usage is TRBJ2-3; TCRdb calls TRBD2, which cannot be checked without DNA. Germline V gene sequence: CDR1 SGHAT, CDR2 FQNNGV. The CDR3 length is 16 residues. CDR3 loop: CASSLQREWGTDTQYF.

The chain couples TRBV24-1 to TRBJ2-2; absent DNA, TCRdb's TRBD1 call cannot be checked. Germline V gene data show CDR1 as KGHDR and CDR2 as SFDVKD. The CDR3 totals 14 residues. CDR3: CATSDFTGSGELFF.

The CDR3 reads CSVAGQGRNEQFF. This sequence joins TRBV29-1 and TRBJ2-1; TCRdb calls TRBD1, which cannot be checked without DNA. CDR1 SQVTM and CDR2 ANQGSEA come from the germline V gene. This CDR3 comprises 13 residues.

The CDR3 reads CASSDGIVENTEAFF. This rearrangement joins TRBV6-1 to TRBJ1-1. The CDR3 spans 15 residues. CDR1 is MNHNS and CDR2 is SASEGT in the germline V gene.

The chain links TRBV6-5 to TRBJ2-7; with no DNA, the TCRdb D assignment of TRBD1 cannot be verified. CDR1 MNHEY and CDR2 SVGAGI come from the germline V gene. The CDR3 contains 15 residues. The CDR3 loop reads CASSPGTGTRYEQYF.

The CDR3: CASSRDVGSSTDTQYF. V gene TRBV5-1 combines with J gene TRBJ2-3. Germline V gives CDR1 SGHRS, CDR2 YFSETQ. The CDR3 extends over 16 amino acids.

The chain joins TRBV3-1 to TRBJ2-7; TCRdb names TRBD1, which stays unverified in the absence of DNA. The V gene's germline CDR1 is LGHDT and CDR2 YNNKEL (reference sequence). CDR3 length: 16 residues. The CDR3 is CASSSKLMPAPYEQYF.

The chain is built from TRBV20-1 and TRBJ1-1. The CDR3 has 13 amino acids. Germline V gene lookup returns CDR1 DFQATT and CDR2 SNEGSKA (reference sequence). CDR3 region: CSARDLRYPEAFF.

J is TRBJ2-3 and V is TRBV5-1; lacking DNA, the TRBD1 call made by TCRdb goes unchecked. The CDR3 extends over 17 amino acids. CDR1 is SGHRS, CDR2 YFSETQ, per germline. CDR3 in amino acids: CASSSSISATPTDTQYF.

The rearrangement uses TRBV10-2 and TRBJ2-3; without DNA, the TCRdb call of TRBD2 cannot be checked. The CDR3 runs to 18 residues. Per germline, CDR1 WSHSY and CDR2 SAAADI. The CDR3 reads CATRRFREESLGTDTQYF.

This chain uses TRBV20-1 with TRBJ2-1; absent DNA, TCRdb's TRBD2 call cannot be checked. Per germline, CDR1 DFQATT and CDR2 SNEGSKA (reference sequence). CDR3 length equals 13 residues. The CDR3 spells CSARSGSHNEQFF.

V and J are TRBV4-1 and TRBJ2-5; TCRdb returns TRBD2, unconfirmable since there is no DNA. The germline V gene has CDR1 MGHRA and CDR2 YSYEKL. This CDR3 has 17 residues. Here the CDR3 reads CASSPIPSGRALETQYF.

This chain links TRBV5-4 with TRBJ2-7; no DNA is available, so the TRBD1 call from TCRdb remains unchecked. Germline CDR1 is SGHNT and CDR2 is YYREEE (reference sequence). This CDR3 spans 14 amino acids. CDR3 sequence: CASSPPDDPYEQYF.

CDR3 region: CASSYMGSGQPQHF. The V and J genes are TRBV12-3 or TRBV12-4 and TRBJ1-5. The CDR3 contains 14 residues.

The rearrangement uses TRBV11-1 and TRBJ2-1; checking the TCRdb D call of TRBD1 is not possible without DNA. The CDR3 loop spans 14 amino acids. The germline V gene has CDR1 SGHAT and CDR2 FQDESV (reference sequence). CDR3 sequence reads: CASAPGSSYNEQFF.

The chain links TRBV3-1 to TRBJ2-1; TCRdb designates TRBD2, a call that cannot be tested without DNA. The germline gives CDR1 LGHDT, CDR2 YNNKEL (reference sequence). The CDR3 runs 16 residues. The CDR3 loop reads CASSQAGLARYNEQFF.

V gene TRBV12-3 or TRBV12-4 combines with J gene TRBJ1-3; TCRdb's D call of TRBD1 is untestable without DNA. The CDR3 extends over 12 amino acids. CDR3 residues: CASSWGGNTIYF.

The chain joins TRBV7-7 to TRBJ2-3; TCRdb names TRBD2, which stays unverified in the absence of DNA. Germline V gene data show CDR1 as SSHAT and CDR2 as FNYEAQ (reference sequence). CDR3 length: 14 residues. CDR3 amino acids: CASSYSGGADTQYF.

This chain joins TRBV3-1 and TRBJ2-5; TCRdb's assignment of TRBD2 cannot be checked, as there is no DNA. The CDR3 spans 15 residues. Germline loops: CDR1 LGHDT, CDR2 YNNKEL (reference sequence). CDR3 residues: CASSHPGLEKETQYF.

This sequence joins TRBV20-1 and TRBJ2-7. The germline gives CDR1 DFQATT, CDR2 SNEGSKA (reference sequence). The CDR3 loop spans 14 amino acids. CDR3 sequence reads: CSATRPNNQYEQYF.

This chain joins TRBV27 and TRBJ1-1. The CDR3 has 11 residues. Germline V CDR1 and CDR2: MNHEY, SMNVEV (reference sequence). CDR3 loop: CASSTGPEAFF.

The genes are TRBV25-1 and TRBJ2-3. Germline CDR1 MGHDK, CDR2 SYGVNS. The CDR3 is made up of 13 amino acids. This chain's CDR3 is CASSESIEYTQYF. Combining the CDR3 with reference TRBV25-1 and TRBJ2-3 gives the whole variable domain EADIYQTPRYLVIGTGKKITLECSQTMGHDKMYWYQQDPGMELHLIHYSYGVNSTEKGDLSSESTVSRIRTEHFPLTLESARPSHTSQYLCASSESIEYTQYFGPGTRLTVL.

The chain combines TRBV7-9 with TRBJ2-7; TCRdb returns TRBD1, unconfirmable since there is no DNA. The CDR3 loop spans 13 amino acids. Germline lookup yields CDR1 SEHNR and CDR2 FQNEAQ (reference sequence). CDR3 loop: CASLGTSSYEQYF.

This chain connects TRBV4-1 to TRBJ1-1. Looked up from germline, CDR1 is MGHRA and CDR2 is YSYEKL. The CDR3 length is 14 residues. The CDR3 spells CASSQDLQDTEAFF.

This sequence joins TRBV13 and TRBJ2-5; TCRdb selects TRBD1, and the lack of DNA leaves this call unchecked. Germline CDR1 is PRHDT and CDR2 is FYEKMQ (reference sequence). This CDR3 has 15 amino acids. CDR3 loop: CASSQRQGREETQYF.

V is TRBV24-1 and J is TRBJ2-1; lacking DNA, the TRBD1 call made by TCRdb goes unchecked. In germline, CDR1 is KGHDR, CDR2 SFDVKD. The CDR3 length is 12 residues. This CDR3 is CATSLQGSEQFF.

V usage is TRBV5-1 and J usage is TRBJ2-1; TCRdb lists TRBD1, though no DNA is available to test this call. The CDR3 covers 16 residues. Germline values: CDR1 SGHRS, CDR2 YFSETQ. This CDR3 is CASRTGSGSSYNEQFF.

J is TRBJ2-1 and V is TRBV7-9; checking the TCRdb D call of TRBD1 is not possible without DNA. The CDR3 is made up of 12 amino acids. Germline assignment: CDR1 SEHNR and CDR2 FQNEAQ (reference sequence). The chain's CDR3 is CASSLVGDRKFF. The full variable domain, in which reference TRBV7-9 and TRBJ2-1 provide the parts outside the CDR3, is DTGVSQNPRHKITKRGQNVTFRCDPISEHNRLYWYRQTLGQGPEFLTYFQNEAQLEKSRLLSDRFSAERPKGSFSTLEIQRTEQGDSAMYLCASSLVGDRKFFGPGTRLTVL.

CDR3: CASSQEGVGQQNTGELFF. The genes are TRBV4-1 and TRBJ2-2; with no DNA, the TCRdb D assignment of TRBD2 cannot be verified. The CDR3 is 18 amino acids. Germline V gene data show CDR1 as MGHRA and CDR2 as YSYEKL.